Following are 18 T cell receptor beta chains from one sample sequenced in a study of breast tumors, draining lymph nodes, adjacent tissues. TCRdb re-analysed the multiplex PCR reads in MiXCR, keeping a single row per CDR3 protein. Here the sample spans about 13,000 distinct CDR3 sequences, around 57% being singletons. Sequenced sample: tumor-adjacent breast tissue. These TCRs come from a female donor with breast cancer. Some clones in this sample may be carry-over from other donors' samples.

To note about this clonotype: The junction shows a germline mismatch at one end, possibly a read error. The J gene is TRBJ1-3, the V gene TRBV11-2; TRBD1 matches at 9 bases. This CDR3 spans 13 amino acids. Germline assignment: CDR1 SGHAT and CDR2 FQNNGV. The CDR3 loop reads CASSSDRGTTIYF. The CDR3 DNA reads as TGTGCCAGCAGCTCGGACAGGGGAACCACCATATATTTT.

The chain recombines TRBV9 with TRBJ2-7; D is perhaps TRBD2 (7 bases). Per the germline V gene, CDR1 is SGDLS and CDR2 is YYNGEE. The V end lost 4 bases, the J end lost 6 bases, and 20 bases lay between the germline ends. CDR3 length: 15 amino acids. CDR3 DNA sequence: TGTGCCAGCAGCCGAAGCGGGACACCGGGTAGCGAGCAGTACTTC. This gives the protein CASSRSGTPGSEQYF.

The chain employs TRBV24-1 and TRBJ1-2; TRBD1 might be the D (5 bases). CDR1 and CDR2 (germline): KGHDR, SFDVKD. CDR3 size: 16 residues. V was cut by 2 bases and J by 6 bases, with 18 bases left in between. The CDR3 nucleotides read TGTGCCACCAGTGATTCCACCCAGAGCAGGGTCCATGGCTACACCTTC. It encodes CATSDSTQSRVHGYTF.

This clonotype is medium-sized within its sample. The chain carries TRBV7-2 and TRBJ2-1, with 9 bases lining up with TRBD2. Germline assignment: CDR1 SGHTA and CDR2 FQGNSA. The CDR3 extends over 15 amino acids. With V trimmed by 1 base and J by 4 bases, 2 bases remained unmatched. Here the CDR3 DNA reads TGTGCCAGCAGCTTAGGGAGCGGGGGGTACAATGAGCAGTTCTTC. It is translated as CASSLGSGGYNEQFF.

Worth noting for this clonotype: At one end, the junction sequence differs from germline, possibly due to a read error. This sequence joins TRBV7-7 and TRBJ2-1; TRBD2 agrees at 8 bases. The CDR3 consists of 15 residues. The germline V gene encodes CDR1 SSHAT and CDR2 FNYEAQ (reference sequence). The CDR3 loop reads CASSFRLAWYNEQFF. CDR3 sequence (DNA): TGTGCTAGCAGCTTCAGACTAGCGTGGTACAATGAGCAGTTCTTC.

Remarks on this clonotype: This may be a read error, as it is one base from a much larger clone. CDR3 in amino acids: CASSLQLPPTKAFF. The CDR3 bases are TGTGCCAGCAGCTTACAATTGCCCCCCACTAAAGCTTTCTTT. The genes are TRBV7-2 and TRBJ1-1; D gene unclear. Per the germline V gene, CDR1 is SGHTA and CDR2 is FQGNSA. This CDR3 region has 14 residues.

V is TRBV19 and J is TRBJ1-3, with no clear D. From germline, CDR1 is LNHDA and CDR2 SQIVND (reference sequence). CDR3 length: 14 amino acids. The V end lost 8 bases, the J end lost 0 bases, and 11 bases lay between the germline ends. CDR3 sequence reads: CASGETYSGNTIYF. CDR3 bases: TGTGCCAGTGGGGAGACGTACTCTGGAAACACCATATATTTT.

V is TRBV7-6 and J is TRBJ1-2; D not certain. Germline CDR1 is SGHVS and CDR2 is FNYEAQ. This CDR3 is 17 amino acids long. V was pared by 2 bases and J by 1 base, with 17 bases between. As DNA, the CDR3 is TGTGCCAGCAGCTTACACCCGCAAGGGAGCAATAACTATGGCTACACCTTC. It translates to CASSLHPQGSNNYGYTF. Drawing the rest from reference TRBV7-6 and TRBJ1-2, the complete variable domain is GAGVSQSPRYKVTKRGQDVALRCDPISGHVSLYWYRQALGQGPEFLTYFNYEAQQDKSGLPNDRFSAERPEGSISTLTIQRTEQRDSAMYRCASSLHPQGSNNYGYTFGSGTRLTVV.

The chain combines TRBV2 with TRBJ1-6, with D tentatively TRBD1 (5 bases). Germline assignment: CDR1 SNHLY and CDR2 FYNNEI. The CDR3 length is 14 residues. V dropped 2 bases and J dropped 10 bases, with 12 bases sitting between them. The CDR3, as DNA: TGTGCCAGCAGTGAACCAGGGTGGGGATCACCCCTCCACTTT. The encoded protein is CASSEPGWGSPLHF.

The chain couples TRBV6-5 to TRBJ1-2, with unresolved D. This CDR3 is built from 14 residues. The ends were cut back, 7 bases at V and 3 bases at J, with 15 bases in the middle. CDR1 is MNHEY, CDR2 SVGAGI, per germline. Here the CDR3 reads CASTSGTEDYGYTF. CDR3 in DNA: TGTGCCAGCACCTCGGGAACTGAGGACTATGGCTACACCTTC.

The CDR3 DNA is TGCAGTGCCATGGACTTCGGACTTTCTAGCACAGATACGCAGTATTTT. This gives the protein CSAMDFGLSSTDTQYF. The chain employs TRBV20-1 and TRBJ2-3; perhaps TRBD2 as D (5 bases). Trimming pared 6 bases from V and 0 bases from J, leaving 19 bases between. The CDR3 extends over 16 amino acids. CDR1 is DFQATT, CDR2 SNEGSKA, per germline (reference sequence).

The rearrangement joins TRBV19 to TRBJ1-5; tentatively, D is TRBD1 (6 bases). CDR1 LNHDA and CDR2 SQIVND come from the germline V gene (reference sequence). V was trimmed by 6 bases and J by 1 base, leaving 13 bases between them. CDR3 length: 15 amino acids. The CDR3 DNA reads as TGTGCCAGTAGCACAGGGAAACGAAGCAATCAGCCCCAGCATTTT. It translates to CASSTGKRSNQPQHF. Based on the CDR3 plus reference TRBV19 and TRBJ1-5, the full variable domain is DGGITQSPKYLFRKEGQNVTLSCEQNLNHDAMYWYRQDPGQGLRLIYYSQIVNDFQKGDIAEGYSVSREKKESFPLTVTSAQKNPTAFYLCASSTGKRSNQPQHFGDGTRLSIL.

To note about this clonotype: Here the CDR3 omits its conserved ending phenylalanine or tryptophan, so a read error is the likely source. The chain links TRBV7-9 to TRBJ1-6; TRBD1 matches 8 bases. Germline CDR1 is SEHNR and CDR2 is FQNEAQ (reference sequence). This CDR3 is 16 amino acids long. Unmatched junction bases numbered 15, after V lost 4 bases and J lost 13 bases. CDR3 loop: CASSSKQGAGNIPLHL. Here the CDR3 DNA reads TGTGCCAGCAGCTCAAAGCAGGGGGCGGGTAATATTCCCCTCCACCTT.

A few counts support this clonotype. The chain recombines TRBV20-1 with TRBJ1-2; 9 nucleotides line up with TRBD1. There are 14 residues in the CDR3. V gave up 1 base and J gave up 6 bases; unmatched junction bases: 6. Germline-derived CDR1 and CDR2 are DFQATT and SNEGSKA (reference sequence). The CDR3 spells CSARGTGAGNGYTF. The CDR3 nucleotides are TGCAGTGCTAGAGGGACAGGGGCCGGGAATGGCTACACCTTC.

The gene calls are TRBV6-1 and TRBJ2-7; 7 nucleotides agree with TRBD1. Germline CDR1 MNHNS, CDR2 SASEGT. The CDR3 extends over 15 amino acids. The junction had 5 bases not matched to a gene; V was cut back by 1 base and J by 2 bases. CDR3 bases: TGTGCCAGCAGTGAAGAAGAGGGGACAGCCTACGAGCAGTACTTC. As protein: CASSEEEGTAYEQYF.

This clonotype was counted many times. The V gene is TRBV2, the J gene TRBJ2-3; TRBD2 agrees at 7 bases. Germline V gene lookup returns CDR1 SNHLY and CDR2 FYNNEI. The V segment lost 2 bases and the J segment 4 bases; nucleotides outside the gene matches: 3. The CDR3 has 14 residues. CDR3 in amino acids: CASSEYREADTQYF. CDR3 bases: TGTGCCAGCAGTGAATATCGGGAGGCAGATACGCAGTATTTT.

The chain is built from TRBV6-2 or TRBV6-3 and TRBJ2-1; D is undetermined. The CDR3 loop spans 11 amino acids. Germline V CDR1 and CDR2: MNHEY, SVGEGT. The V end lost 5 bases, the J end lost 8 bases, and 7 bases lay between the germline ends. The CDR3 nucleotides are TGTGCCAGCAGTAAGGTGTATGAGCAGTTCTTC. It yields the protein CASSKVYEQFF.

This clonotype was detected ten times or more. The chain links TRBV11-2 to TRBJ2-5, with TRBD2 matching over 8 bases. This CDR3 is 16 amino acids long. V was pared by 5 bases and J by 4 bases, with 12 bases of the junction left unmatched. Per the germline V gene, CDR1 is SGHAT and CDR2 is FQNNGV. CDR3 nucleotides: TGTGCCAGCAGCCCACCGACTAGCGCGATACGAGAGACCCAGTACTTC. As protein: CASSPPTSAIRETQYF.